This T cell receptor (beta chain) comes out of a study of shared clonotypes between healthy human individuals. Study observations and caveats: A few donors had 5% to 6% of their naive CD4 clonotypes in common. The small donor group covered limited genetic and exposure diversity. Blood was the sole source, and tissue repertoires probably differ.

In the case of this clone: What it recognizes is unknown.

The naive CD8 fraction comprised CD45RO-negative cells positively selected for CCR7 and excluded terminally differentiated effector memory CD45RA+ cells. This CDR3 spans 14 amino acids. The V and J ends lost 2 bases and 4 bases respectively, with 10 bases between them. Germline V lookup: CDR1 MGHRA, CDR2 YSYEKL. Clones were sequenced by immunoSEQ multiplex PCR, and TCRdb holds only the in-frame ones, with some missing. The repertoire consists of about 590,000 clones, with 95% to 96% occurring once and the leading ten covering about 0.11%. Sequenced input: naive CD8+ T cells sorted from blood. The chain is built from TRBV4-1 and TRBJ2-3; D might be TRBD1 (6 bases). This sequence originates from a woman in her 30s in good health. The CDR3 sequence is CASSQNAGADTQYF. CDR3 coding DNA: TGCGCCAGCAGCCAAAACGCAGGGGCAGATACGCAGTATTTT.